This T cell receptor (beta chain) was sequenced in a study of T-cell memory formation after mild COVID-19. Across the whole study: Clustering of TCRs was largely donor specific. Regarding the study as a whole: Among contracting clones, CD4+ were mainly CM/EM and CD8+ enriched in EMRA.

TCR alpha and TCR beta cDNA libraries carrying sample barcodes and UMIs were produced by 5'RACE using constant-segment primers. TCRdb recomputed calls from the 5' RACE reads with MiXCR, one row per CDR3 protein. The sample holds about half a million distinct CDR3 sequences; 18% are singletons and the top ten take roughly an eighth. The germline gives CDR1 SEHNR, CDR2 FQNEAQ (reference sequence). V was clipped by 5 bases and J by 8 bases; unmatched bases: 14. This CDR3 is built from 16 residues. Turning to this clonotype: Its cognate antigen is unknown.

Sequenced input: PBMCs or a T cell subset sorted from them (not recorded which). The rearrangement joins TRBV7-9 to TRBJ1-2; 10 bases fit TRBD1. This TCR derives from an adult woman who had mild COVID-19 (a few samples of this study predate the infection). Cell type and time point are not known. DNA of the CDR3: TGTGCCAGCAGCGATCCAGAGCCAGGACAGGGGGGCGGCTACACCTTC. This translates into CASSDPEPGQGGGYTF. Using reference TRBV7-9 and TRBJ1-2 for the parts outside the CDR3, the full variable domain is DTGVSQNPRHKITKRGQNVTFRCDPISEHNRLYWYRQTLGQGPEFLTYFQNEAQLEKSRLLSDRFSAERPKGSFSTLEIQRTEQGDSAMYLCASSDPEPGQGGGYTFGSGTRLTVV.